Following are 32 T cell receptor beta chains from one sample sequenced in a study of cytomegalovirus exposure and HLA in healthy donors. The protocol was immunoSEQ multiplex PCR, while the TCRdb copy is restricted to in-frame clones and leaves out a portion. Here the sample spans approximately 300,000 clones, 80% to 90% being singletons. Sequencing was performed on PBMCs. These receptors all come from a woman between 18 and 30 years old in good health and CMV-seronegative.

V usage is TRBV7-6 and J usage is TRBJ2-1; 9 nucleotides line up with TRBD2. This CDR3 has 15 amino acids. The junction had 5 bases not matched to a gene; V was cut back by 3 bases and J by 5 bases. Germline V CDR1 and CDR2: SGHVS, FNYEAQ. CDR3 nucleotide sequence: TGTGCCAGCAGCTTGGCGGGAGGGTTCCACAATGAGCAGTTCTTC. It translates to CASSLAGGFHNEQFF. The whole variable domain, remainder taken from reference TRBV7-6 and TRBJ2-1, is GAGVSQSPRYKVTKRGQDVALRCDPISGHVSLYWYRQALGQGPEFLTYFNYEAQQDKSGLPNDRFSAERPEGSISTLTIQRTEQRDSAMYRCASSLAGGFHNEQFFGPGTRLTVL.

This clone was seen just once. The V gene is TRBV12-2, the J gene TRBJ2-1; TRBD2 was called by the table and not checked on the DNA. TRBV12-2 is deemed a pseudogene. The CDR3 runs to 15 residues. The CDR3 DNA is TGTGCAAGTCGTTCCGGGATCGCGAAGAGCAATGAGCAGTTCTTC. Translating it yields CASRSGIAKSNEQFF.

This clone appeared a single time. The V gene is TRBV28, the J gene TRBJ1-2; D gene uncertain. The V end lost 5 bases, the J end lost 2 bases, and 9 bases lay between the germline ends. Looked up from germline, CDR1 is MDHEN and CDR2 is SYDVKM. The CDR3 loop spans 13 amino acids. Written as DNA, the CDR3 is TGTGCCAGCAGTCTAACGGGGAACTATGGCTACACCTTC. Its translation is CASSLTGNYGYTF.

The chain couples TRBV25-1 to TRBJ2-7; possibly TRBD2 for D (6 bases). The CDR3 spans 16 residues. Looked up from germline, CDR1 is MGHDK and CDR2 is SYGVNS. Deletions cut 3 bases from V and 5 bases from J, with 20 bases between. This CDR3 is CASSDWGGGARNEQYF. CDR3 nucleotides: TGTGCCAGCAGTGACTGGGGAGGCGGGGCGCGAAACGAGCAGTACTTC.

The chain uses TRBV9 and TRBJ1-2, with D uncertain. The CDR3 contains 15 residues. Per germline, CDR1 SGDLS and CDR2 YYNGEE. Trimming removed 4 bases at V and 3 bases at J, with 16 bases between. As DNA, the CDR3 is TGTGCCAGCAGCTTAGGCCTGGAGAATTACTATGGCTACACCTTC. Its protein is CASSLGLENYYGYTF.

The chain is built from TRBV6-5 and TRBJ2-1; weak D call: TRBD1 (6 bases). This CDR3 has 12 residues. Germline V gene data show CDR1 as MNHEY and CDR2 as SVGAGI. The V end lost 6 bases, the J end lost 13 bases, and 16 bases lay between the germline ends. CDR3 nucleotide sequence: TGTGCCAGCAGGTCAGGGGCGGTCCCCCAGTTCTTC. Translation gives CASRSGAVPQFF.

The chain carries TRBV28 and TRBJ2-3; D call uncertain. There are 14 residues in the CDR3. The germline gives CDR1 MDHEN, CDR2 SYDVKM. Trimming pared 10 bases from V and 2 bases from J, leaving 16 bases between. The CDR3 DNA is TGTGCCACCATGGTACAACCGAACACAGATACGCAGTATTTT. Translating gives CATMVQPNTDTQYF.

The gene calls are TRBV5-1 and TRBJ1-5, with D possibly TRBD1 on 5 matching bases. This CDR3 is 16 amino acids long. From germline, CDR1 is SGHRS and CDR2 YFSETQ. Deletions cut 1 base from V and 4 bases from J, with 15 bases between. The CDR3 protein is CASSLSGAGENQPQHF. In nucleotides, the CDR3 is TGCGCCAGCAGCTTGTCAGGTGCGGGGGAGAATCAGCCCCAGCATTTT.

This clone was recorded a few times. This chain joins TRBV4-3 and TRBJ1-2; 12 bases are a match to TRBD1. Germline CDR1 and CDR2: LGHNA and YSLEER. This CDR3 is 19 amino acids long. The ends lost 4 bases at V and 0 bases at J; junction bases unmatched: 12. The CDR3 loop is CASSLLYGTGGPANYGYTF. For the CDR3, the DNA is TGCGCCAGCAGCCTACTTTATGGGACAGGGGGCCCAGCTAACTATGGCTACACCTTC.

This CDR3 is CASSLTGMSYNEQFF. CDR3 coding DNA: TGTGCCAGCAGCTTAACAGGGATGTCCTACAATGAGCAGTTCTTC. The chain uses TRBV7-9 and TRBJ2-1, with D maybe TRBD1 (6 bases). The CDR3 is 15 amino acids. Germline CDR1 reads SEHNR; CDR2 reads FQNEAQ (reference sequence). V lost 2 bases, J lost 1 base, and 9 bases lay in between.

In nucleotides, the CDR3 is TGTGCCAGCTCACTCCTCTCAGTGGGACACTCAGGTGAAGCTTTCTTT. Residues: CASSLLSVGHSGEAFF. The V and J genes are TRBV18 and TRBJ1-1; possibly TRBD1 for D (6 bases). Germline V gives CDR1 KGHSH, CDR2 LQKENI. The CDR3 is made up of 16 amino acids. V lost 4 bases to trimming and J lost 7 bases, with 22 bases between them.

Of note for this clone: A read error may produce the germline difference seen at one junction end. This chain joins TRBV25-1 and TRBJ2-1; a possible D gene is TRBD2 (6 bases). CDR1 and CDR2 (germline): MGHDK, SYGVNS. CDR3 length: 12 amino acids. CDR3 protein: CASSESGYRRVF. CDR3 in DNA: TGTGCCAGCAGTGAATCTGGCTACCGGAGGGTCTTC.

CDR3: CASSIRDFPTGELFF. The CDR3 coding sequence is TGTGCCAGCAGTATACGGGACTTTCCCACCGGGGAGCTGTTTTTT. The chain is built from TRBV2 and TRBJ2-2; a weak D match, TRBD2 (6 bases). Germline V gene lookup returns CDR1 SNHLY and CDR2 FYNNEI. CDR3 size: 15 residues. V shed 5 bases and J shed 4 bases, with 14 bases lying between them.

The V call is TRBV11-3, the J call TRBJ2-3; 9 nucleotides agree with TRBD1. There are 15 residues in the CDR3. CDR1 is SGHNT, CDR2 YENEEA, per germline. V was pared by 4 bases and J by 0 bases, with 2 bases of the junction left unmatched. CDR3 in amino acids: CASSWGTGSTDTQYF. Written as DNA, the CDR3 is TGTGCCAGCAGCTGGGGGACAGGGAGCACAGATACGCAGTATTTT.

This clone is a singleton in its sample. The chain uses TRBV11-2 and TRBJ2-7; TRBD1 matches 8 bases. This CDR3 is built from 12 residues. V lost 5 bases and J lost 6; bases outside the gene matches: 3. The germline gives CDR1 SGHAT, CDR2 FQNNGV. CDR3 region: CASSRDRSEQYF. In DNA, the CDR3 is TGTGCCAGCAGCCGGGACAGGAGCGAGCAGTACTTC.

J is TRBJ2-3 and V is TRBV4-3, with 7 nucleotides matching TRBD2. V lost 4 bases and J lost 0; bases outside the gene matches: 7. Germline V gene lookup returns CDR1 LGHNA and CDR2 YSLEER. The CDR3 extends over 16 amino acids. Here the CDR3 reads CASSRLAGPSTDTQYF. DNA for the CDR3: TGCGCCAGCAGCCGGTTAGCGGGCCCTAGCACAGATACGCAGTATTTT.

The gene calls are TRBV15 and TRBJ2-7, with TRBD2 matching 8 bases. The CDR3 totals 14 residues. CDR1 and CDR2 from the germline V gene are LNHNV and YYDKDF (reference sequence). V shed 5 bases, J shed 6 bases, and the junction held 9 bases outside the gene matches. The CDR3 is CATSRSGTRGEQYF. The CDR3, as DNA: TGTGCCACCAGCCGCTCCGGGACTAGAGGCGAGCAGTACTTC.

This clone was seen only once. The chain uses TRBV18 and TRBJ1-3; D is ambiguous. This CDR3 region has 16 residues. Germline CDR1 reads KGHSH; CDR2 reads LQKENI. V was pared by 3 bases and J by 2 bases, with 14 bases between. The CDR3 sequence is CASSPLDLGPGNTIYF. The CDR3 nucleotides are TGTGCCAGCTCACCTCTCGACCTGGGCCCTGGAAACACCATATATTTT.

The chain couples TRBV7-2 to TRBJ2-7; 9 bases are shared with TRBD2. The CDR3 length is 13 residues. V gave up 3 bases and J gave up 7 bases; unmatched junction bases: 4. Germline lookup yields CDR1 SGHTA and CDR2 FQGNSA. The CDR3: CASSFMREGEQYF. The CDR3 DNA reads TGTGCCAGCAGCTTTATGCGGGAGGGTGAGCAGTACTTC.

This chain connects TRBV4-2 to TRBJ2-7, with 13 bases fitting TRBD2. The CDR3 totals 18 residues. CDR1 is LGHNA and CDR2 is YNFKEQ in the germline V gene. Losses at the gene ends were 0 bases for V and 6 bases for J; bases not matched to a gene: 11. CDR3 in DNA: TGTGCCAGCAGCCAAGATGGAGGGACTAGCGGGATGGCGCTCGAGCAGTACTTC. Its translation is CASSQDGGTSGMALEQYF.

The chain has TRBV18 and TRBJ2-7, with D unclear. The CDR3 totals 14 residues. The germline V gene has CDR1 KGHSH and CDR2 LQKENI. Trimming cost V 1 base and J 2 bases, with 9 bases left between them. Here the CDR3 reads CASSPLPATYEQYF. The CDR3 DNA is TGTGCCAGCTCACCACTTCCAGCGACCTACGAGCAGTACTTC.

About this clone itself: Other DNA sequences in the sample encode the same CDR3. The chain recombines TRBV27 with TRBJ1-1; no definite D call. CDR3 length equals 13 residues. The V end was cut by 3 bases, the J end by 1 base, with 6 bases between. Germline CDR1 reads MNHEY; CDR2 reads SMNVEV (reference sequence). The chain's CDR3 is CASSLRQNTEAFF. The CDR3 DNA reads TGTGCCAGCAGTTTGAGACAGAACACTGAAGCTTTCTTT.

The V and J genes are TRBV4-3 and TRBJ2-2; D is perhaps TRBD2 (5 bases). Germline-derived CDR1 and CDR2 are LGHNA and YSLEER. This CDR3 region has 16 residues. Trimming left V 1 base short and J 3 bases short, with 12 bases between. CDR3 protein: CASSQVALGDTGELFF. CDR3 nucleotide sequence: TGCGCCAGCAGCCAAGTCGCCCTCGGGGACACCGGGGAGCTGTTTTTT.

The rearrangement joins TRBV11-1 to TRBJ2-5, with D possibly being TRBD1 (6 bases). CDR3 length: 15 residues. V shed 1 base and J shed 5 bases, with 14 bases lying between them. Germline V CDR1 and CDR2: SGHAT, FQDESV (reference sequence). The CDR3 loop is CASSLGSAGVETQYF. The CDR3 DNA sequence: TGTGCCAGCAGCTTAGGATCCGCAGGGGTGGAGACCCAGTACTTC.

The J gene is TRBJ2-7, the V gene TRBV2; maybe TRBD2 (6 bases). The CDR3 runs 14 residues. Per the germline V gene, CDR1 is SNHLY and CDR2 is FYNNEI. The V gene lost 8 bases and the J gene lost 4 bases, with 18 bases spanning the gap. The DNA of the CDR3 is TGTGCCAGCTCCCCCGGACGGGAGAGATACGAGCAGTACTTC. This translates into CASSPGRERYEQYF.

The chain carries TRBV19 and TRBJ1-5; D gene uncertain. Trimming cost V 5 bases and J 9 bases, with 14 bases left between them. Germline V gene sequence: CDR1 LNHDA, CDR2 SQIVND (reference sequence). The length of the CDR3 is 13 residues. The CDR3 sequence: CASSPSSAGPQHF. The CDR3 region has the DNA TGTGCCAGTAGTCCCAGCAGTGCGGGGCCCCAGCATTTT.

This chain connects TRBV27 to TRBJ1-1, with D hard to call. The CDR3 covers 16 residues. Trimming took 2 bases from V and 0 from J, leaving 13 bases between them. CDR1 is MNHEY and CDR2 is SMNVEV in the germline V gene (reference sequence). CDR3 region: CASSLRPGTVNTEAFF. The DNA for the CDR3 is TGTGCCAGCAGTTTAAGGCCAGGCACAGTGAACACTGAAGCTTTCTTT.

By share, this clone ranks as medium-sized. V and J are TRBV29-1 and TRBJ2-7, with TRBD2 matching over 10 bases. In germline, CDR1 is SQVTM, CDR2 ANQGSEA. The CDR3 spans 13 residues. The junction had 5 bases not matched to a gene; V was cut back by 6 bases and J by 3 bases. CDR3 sequence reads: CSVLAGEDYEQYF. CDR3 DNA sequence: TGCAGCGTCCTAGCGGGAGAAGACTACGAGCAGTACTTC.

The CDR3 nucleotides read TGCGCCAGCAGCCCGGCGGGGTACAATGAGCAGTTCTTC. Protein: CASSPAGYNEQFF. V gene TRBV4-3 combines with J gene TRBJ2-1; D perhaps matches TRBD2 (6 bases). The germline V gene has CDR1 LGHNA and CDR2 YSLEER. The CDR3 totals 13 residues. The V and J ends lost 4 bases and 4 bases respectively, with 8 bases between them.

This chain joins TRBV5-6 and TRBJ2-7; TRBD1 matches 9 bases. Germline CDR1 reads SGHDT; CDR2 reads YYEEEE. CDR3 length: 13 amino acids. Unmatched junction bases numbered 3, after V lost 3 bases and J lost 5 bases. The CDR3: CASSWGQGDEQYF. The DNA of the CDR3 is TGTGCCAGCAGCTGGGGACAGGGCGACGAGCAGTACTTC.

CDR3 sequence reads: CASSLAENYGYTF. The CDR3 coding sequence is TGTGCCAGCAGCTTAGCTGAGAACTATGGCTACACCTTC. V and J are TRBV7-9 and TRBJ1-2; D gene ambiguous. V was trimmed by 0 bases and J by 2 bases, leaving 4 bases between them. This CDR3 contains 13 residues. Germline V gene lookup returns CDR1 SEHNR and CDR2 FQNEAQ (reference sequence).

The V gene is TRBV6-5, the J gene TRBJ2-3, with D unresolved. This CDR3 region has 13 residues. Trimming stripped 2 bases from V and 1 base from J, with 4 bases between. Germline V gives CDR1 MNHEY, CDR2 SVGAGI. The CDR3: CASSYIGTDTQYF. CDR3 in DNA: TGTGCCAGCAGTTACATCGGCACAGATACGCAGTATTTT.